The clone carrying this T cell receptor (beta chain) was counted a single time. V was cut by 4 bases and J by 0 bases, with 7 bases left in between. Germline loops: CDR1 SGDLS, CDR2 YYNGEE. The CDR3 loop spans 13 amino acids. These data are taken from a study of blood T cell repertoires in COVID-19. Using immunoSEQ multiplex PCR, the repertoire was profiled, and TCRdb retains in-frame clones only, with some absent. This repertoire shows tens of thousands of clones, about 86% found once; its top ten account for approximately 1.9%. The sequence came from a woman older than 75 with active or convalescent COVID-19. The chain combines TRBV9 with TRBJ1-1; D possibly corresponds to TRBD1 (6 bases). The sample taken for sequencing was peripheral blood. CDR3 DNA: TGTGCCAGCAGCCAGGGGATGAACACTGAAGCTTTCTTT. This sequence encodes CASSQGMNTEAFF. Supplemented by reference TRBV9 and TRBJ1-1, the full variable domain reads DSGVTQTPKHLITATGQRVTLRCSPRSGDLSVYWYQQSLDQGLQFLIQYYNGEERAKGNILERFSAQQFPDLHSELNLSSLELGDSALYFCASSQGMNTEAFFGQGTRLTVV.